The 29 T cell receptor beta chains in this list originate from one sample, sequenced in a study of CD8 T cells in Susac syndrome. Random hexamers were used to reverse transcribe roughly 0.45 to 1 ug of RNA. TCRdb reprocessed the immunoSEQ multiplex PCR reads via MiXCR and lists one record per CDR3 protein. The table shows under 250,000 distinct CDR3 sequences, with around 95% occurring only once. The sample consisted of CD4+ T cells from PBMCs. The receptors originated from a human donor with multiple sclerosis.

The V and J genes are TRBV19 and TRBJ1-5, with D possibly TRBD1 on 5 matching bases. CDR3 length equals 13 residues. From germline, CDR1 is LNHDA and CDR2 SQIVND (reference sequence). V lost 7 bases to trimming and J lost 9 bases, with 16 bases between them. The CDR3 nucleotides read TGTGCCAGTATAGGCGGGGGAGTGCGGCCCCAGCATTTT. This translates into CASIGGGVRPQHF.

The chain has TRBV20-1 and TRBJ2-7; the D gene is possibly TRBD1 (6 bases). This CDR3 has 15 amino acids. V lost 1 base and J 2 bases, leaving 15 bases between the germline ends. Looked up from germline, CDR1 is DFQATT and CDR2 is SNEGSKA (reference sequence). CDR3 amino acids: CSARGGGGPPYEQYF. CDR3 DNA: TGCAGTGCTAGAGGAGGGGGTGGACCCCCCTACGAGCAGTACTTC.

The rearrangement uses TRBV6-5 and TRBJ1-5, with D maybe TRBD1 (6 bases). Germline values: CDR1 MNHEY, CDR2 SVGAGI. CDR3 length: 15 residues. V was shortened by 4 bases and J by 1 base, with 11 bases between the two germline ends. The DNA for the CDR3 is TGTGCCAGCAGTTCAGGGGAAAGGAGCAATCAGCCCCAGCATTTT. This sequence encodes CASSSGERSNQPQHF.

V and J are TRBV27 and TRBJ2-1; no definite D call. Between the trimmed V and J ends, which lost 5 bases and 6 bases, there was a span of 14 bases. This CDR3 has 14 amino acids. Germline CDR1 and CDR2: MNHEY and SMNVEV (reference sequence). The CDR3 nucleotides are TGTGCCAGCAGTACGCACCATCGAGCCAATGAGCAGTTCTTC. It encodes CASSTHHRANEQFF.

The chain recombines TRBV20-1 with TRBJ1-1; tentative D call: TRBD1 (6 bases). The germline CDR1 and CDR2 sequences are DFQATT and SNEGSKA (reference sequence). Trimming pared 7 bases from V and 3 bases from J, leaving 21 bases between. The CDR3 contains 15 residues. The CDR3 DNA reads as TGCAGTGTGCGTGTAAAGGGCGGGGGGCACACTGAAGCTTTCTTT. Amino acid sequence: CSVRVKGGGHTEAFF.

J is TRBJ1-2 and V is TRBV5-1; D is ambiguous. This CDR3 region has 13 residues. Germline assignment: CDR1 SGHRS and CDR2 YFSETQ. Trimming cost V 4 bases and J 5 bases, with 12 bases left between them. The CDR3 sequence: CASSAEVGYGYTF. CDR3 bases: TGCGCCAGCAGCGCGGAGGTTGGGTATGGCTACACCTTC.

The chain carries TRBV20-1 and TRBJ2-3, with TRBD2 matching over 11 bases. The CDR3 is 15 residues long. The germline gives CDR1 DFQATT, CDR2 SNEGSKA (reference sequence). Trimming removed 5 bases from V and 2 bases from J; junction bases left unmatched: 6. CDR3 loop: CSAARLAGLTDTQYF. The CDR3 coding sequence is TGCAGTGCTGCCCGACTAGCGGGACTCACAGATACGCAGTATTTT.

The rearrangement links TRBV7-2 to TRBJ2-1, with 7 bases lining up with TRBD2. The junction had 14 bases not matched to a gene; V was cut back by 8 bases and J by 4 bases. Germline loops: CDR1 SGHTA, CDR2 FQGNSA. The CDR3 is 16 amino acids. This CDR3 is CASHPGGAGPYNEQFF. The CDR3 nucleotides are TGTGCCAGCCACCCCGGGGGAGCGGGACCTTACAATGAGCAGTTCTTC.

In nucleotides, the CDR3 is TGTGCCAGCAGACCGGGGGGCCCTCCCGGGGGGGAGCAGTACTTC. Amino acid sequence: CASRPGGPPGGEQYF. The chain couples TRBV27 to TRBJ2-7; D possibly corresponds to TRBD2 (7 bases). The CDR3 is 15 residues long. CDR1 and CDR2 (germline): MNHEY, SMNVEV (reference sequence). Between the trimmed V and J ends, which lost 6 bases and 7 bases, there was a span of 22 bases.

The gene calls are TRBV7-9 and TRBJ2-2; 13 bases fit TRBD2. V trimming: 5 bases; J trimming: 6 bases; junction bases outside the gene matches: 6. This CDR3 contains 16 residues. Germline CDR1 SEHNR, CDR2 FQNEAQ (reference sequence). The CDR3 sequence is CASSPRTSGSSGELFF. The CDR3 region has the DNA TGTGCCAGCAGCCCACGGACTAGCGGGAGTTCCGGGGAGCTGTTTTTT.

This chain joins TRBV27 and TRBJ1-1; TRBD1 is a possible D gene (5 bases). Trimming cost V 5 bases and J 1 base, with 26 bases left between them. The germline V gene has CDR1 MNHEY and CDR2 SMNVEV (reference sequence). This CDR3 contains 19 residues. The CDR3 bases are TGTGCCAGCAGTCCATTCGGGGACCCCCTTAGTGGGGGGAACACTGAAGCTTTCTTT. Protein: CASSPFGDPLSGGNTEAFF.

This sequence joins TRBV4-3 and TRBJ2-7, with 9 bases matching TRBD1. Germline V gene data show CDR1 as LGHNA and CDR2 as YSLEER. The CDR3 runs to 15 residues. V lost 3 bases, J lost 3 bases, and 6 bases stayed unmatched. Here the CDR3 DNA reads TGCGCCAGCAGCCAGCCGACAGGGGGTCACTACGAGCAGTACTTC. It codes for CASSQPTGGHYEQYF.

This chain joins TRBV21-1 and TRBJ1-1; TRBD1 was called by the table and not checked on the DNA. TRBV21-1 is a pseudogene segment. CDR3 size: 18 residues. CDR3 region: CASSKDRGSHRSNTEAFF. CDR3 sequence (DNA): TGTGCCAGCAGCAAAGACCGGGGCTCCCACCGCTCGAACACTGAAGCTTTCTTT.

This chain joins TRBV5-1 and TRBJ2-1, with a weak D call TRBD2 (5 bases). The CDR3 totals 15 residues. Trimming took 4 bases from V and 7 from J, leaving 18 bases between them. CDR1 is SGHRS, CDR2 YFSETQ, per germline. CDR3 sequence (DNA): TGCGCCAGCAGCCGGGGTTACCCATCCGGTAATGAGCAGTTCTTC. It translates to CASSRGYPSGNEQFF.

The CDR3 region is CASSLVASGRRNEQFF. The CDR3 DNA reads as TGCGCCAGCAGCTTGGTGGCTAGCGGGAGGCGAAATGAGCAGTTCTTC. This sequence joins TRBV5-1 and TRBJ2-1, with 11 bases lining up with TRBD2. This CDR3 has 16 residues. Germline-derived CDR1 and CDR2 are SGHRS and YFSETQ. The V segment lost 0 bases and the J segment 7 bases; nucleotides outside the gene matches: 6.

V is TRBV5-1 and J is TRBJ2-5; D call uncertain. The germline CDR1 and CDR2 sequences are SGHRS and YFSETQ. Trimming took off 3 bases at V and 2 bases at J, with 11 bases between the two ends. This CDR3 spans 14 amino acids. This CDR3 reads CASSSVLQQETQYF. CDR3 coding DNA: TGCGCCAGCAGCTCCGTACTGCAGCAAGAGACCCAGTACTTC.

V is TRBV20-1 and J is TRBJ2-5, with TRBD1 identical over 9 bases. Trimming cost V 6 bases and J 2 bases; bases outside gene matches: 10. Germline V gives CDR1 DFQATT, CDR2 SNEGSKA (reference sequence). The CDR3 has 15 residues. In DNA, the CDR3 is TGCAGTGCCAACCCCCGGACAGGGGTTCAAGAGACCCAGTACTTC. Translation gives CSANPRTGVQETQYF.

This chain links TRBV3-1 with TRBJ2-3, with TRBD2 identical over 7 bases. Losses at the gene ends were 3 bases for V and 1 base for J; bases not matched to a gene: 10. The CDR3 runs to 17 residues. Germline V gene data show CDR1 as LGHDT and CDR2 as YNNKEL (reference sequence). CDR3 amino acids: CASSQPTSSYGTDTQYF. The CDR3 DNA reads as TGTGCCAGCAGCCAGCCGACTAGCTCCTATGGCACAGATACGCAGTATTTT.

The genes are TRBV18 and TRBJ2-3; possibly TRBD2 for D (5 bases). CDR3 length equals 16 residues. Trimming took off 2 bases at V and 1 base at J, with 13 bases between the two ends. Germline CDR1 KGHSH, CDR2 LQKENI. In DNA form, the CDR3 reads TGTGCCAGCTCACCAAAAGCCGGAGGTGGCACAGATACGCAGTATTTT. This translates into CASSPKAGGGTDTQYF.

V and J are TRBV19 and TRBJ1-5; D unclear. This CDR3 has 13 residues. The V end was cut by 3 bases, the J end by 6 bases, with 9 bases between. Germline lookup yields CDR1 LNHDA and CDR2 SQIVND (reference sequence). CDR3 loop: CASSIRGFQPQHF. CDR3 coding DNA: TGTGCCAGTAGTATCCGGGGTTTTCAGCCCCAGCATTTT. The full variable domain, in which reference TRBV19 and TRBJ1-5 provide the parts outside the CDR3, is DGGITQSPKYLFRKEGQNVTLSCEQNLNHDAMYWYRQDPGQGLRLIYYSQIVNDFQKGDIAEGYSVSREKKESFPLTVTSAQKNPTAFYLCASSIRGFQPQHFGDGTRLSIL.

This rearrangement joins TRBV12-3 or TRBV12-4 to TRBJ2-5, with 8 bases identical to TRBD2. Germline trimming cut 0 bases from V and 9 bases from J; bases unmatched to any gene: 9. This CDR3 comprises 15 residues. The CDR3 nucleotides are TGTGCCAGCAGTTTAGCAGGATCGGGACTAGGGCCCCAGTACTTC. It codes for CASSLAGSGLGPQYF.

Details on this clonotype: At one end, the junction sequence differs from germline, possibly due to a read error. The CDR3 region is CASSPTGGKQPQHF. CDR3 sequence (DNA): TGTGCCAGCTCACCTACAGGGGGCAAGCAGCCCCAGCATTTT. This chain connects TRBV18 to TRBJ1-5, with 9 bases fitting TRBD1. The germline gives CDR1 KGHSH, CDR2 LQKENI. The CDR3 sequence is 14 residues long.

In nucleotides, the CDR3 is TGTGCCAGCAGCTTAGTGCTGGGGGCTGAAGCTTTCTTT. It encodes CASSLVLGAEAFF. The chain recombines TRBV7-9 with TRBJ1-1; D is perhaps TRBD1 (5 bases). In germline, CDR1 is SEHNR, CDR2 FQNEAQ (reference sequence). The CDR3 is made up of 13 amino acids. The V and J ends lost 1 base and 6 bases respectively, with 9 bases between them. The full variable domain, with the rest looked up from reference TRBV7-9 and TRBJ1-1, is DTGVSQNPRHKITKRGQNVTFRCDPISEHNRLYWYRQTLGQGPEFLTYFQNEAQLEKSRLLSDRFSAERPKGSFSTLEIQRTEQGDSAMYLCASSLVLGAEAFFGQGTRLTVV.

The chain uses TRBV30 and TRBJ1-5, with 9 bases matching TRBD1. This CDR3 spans 17 amino acids. CDR1 GTSNPN and CDR2 SVGIG come from the germline V gene (reference sequence). V trimming: 2 bases; J trimming: 5 bases; junction bases outside the gene matches: 13. CDR3 sequence reads: CAWSWEGYRGPDQPQHF. Written as DNA, the CDR3 is TGTGCCTGGAGTTGGGAAGGGTACAGGGGGCCAGATCAGCCCCAGCATTTT.

This clonotype was counted once. This sequence joins TRBV6-6 and TRBJ2-4; tentatively, D is TRBD1 or TRBD2 (5 bases each). The length of the CDR3 is 14 residues. Germline V CDR1 and CDR2: MNHNY, SVGAGI (reference sequence). Deletions cut 7 bases from V and 0 bases from J, with 10 bases between. The CDR3 DNA follows: TGTGCCAGCATCGGGGACCTAGCCAAAAACATTCAGTACTTC. Translated: CASIGDLAKNIQYF.

The rearrangement uses TRBV12-3 or TRBV12-4 and TRBJ1-5; D gene ambiguous. V was shortened by 3 bases and J by 1 base, with 7 bases between the two germline ends. The CDR3 extends over 14 amino acids. CDR3 coding DNA: TGTGCCAGCAGTTTCTCGGGGAGCAATCAGCCCCAGCATTTT. Protein sequence: CASSFSGSNQPQHF.

The genes are TRBV5-1 and TRBJ2-5; 9 nucleotides line up with TRBD1. Trimming took 3 bases from V and 4 from J; bases not matched to a gene: 4. In germline, CDR1 is SGHRS, CDR2 YFSETQ. This CDR3 has 14 residues. The CDR3 region is CASSWGGQGETQYF. CDR3 nucleotide sequence: TGCGCCAGCAGCTGGGGGGGACAGGGAGAGACCCAGTACTTC.

This chain uses TRBV20-1 with TRBJ1-1; 8 nucleotides match TRBD1. The trim removed 3 bases at V and 1 base at J, leaving 10 bases unmatched. There are 16 residues in the CDR3. Germline lookup yields CDR1 DFQATT and CDR2 SNEGSKA (reference sequence). CDR3 sequence (DNA): TGCAGTGCTAGCCACCCAACCGGGACAGGGAACACTGAAGCTTTCTTT. Translating gives CSASHPTGTGNTEAFF.

On this clonotype: Here the CDR3 omits its conserved ending phenylalanine or tryptophan, so a read error is the likely source. The DNA is left out, because the CDR3 cannot be placed on it with certainty; the CDR3 is given as TCRdb lists it. The chain employs TRBV2 and TRBJ2-5; the table's D call TRBD2 went unverified against the DNA. The CDR3 is 12 amino acids long, termini counted. From germline, CDR1 is SNHLY and CDR2 FYNNEI. Here the CDR3 reads CASSESGTSITC.